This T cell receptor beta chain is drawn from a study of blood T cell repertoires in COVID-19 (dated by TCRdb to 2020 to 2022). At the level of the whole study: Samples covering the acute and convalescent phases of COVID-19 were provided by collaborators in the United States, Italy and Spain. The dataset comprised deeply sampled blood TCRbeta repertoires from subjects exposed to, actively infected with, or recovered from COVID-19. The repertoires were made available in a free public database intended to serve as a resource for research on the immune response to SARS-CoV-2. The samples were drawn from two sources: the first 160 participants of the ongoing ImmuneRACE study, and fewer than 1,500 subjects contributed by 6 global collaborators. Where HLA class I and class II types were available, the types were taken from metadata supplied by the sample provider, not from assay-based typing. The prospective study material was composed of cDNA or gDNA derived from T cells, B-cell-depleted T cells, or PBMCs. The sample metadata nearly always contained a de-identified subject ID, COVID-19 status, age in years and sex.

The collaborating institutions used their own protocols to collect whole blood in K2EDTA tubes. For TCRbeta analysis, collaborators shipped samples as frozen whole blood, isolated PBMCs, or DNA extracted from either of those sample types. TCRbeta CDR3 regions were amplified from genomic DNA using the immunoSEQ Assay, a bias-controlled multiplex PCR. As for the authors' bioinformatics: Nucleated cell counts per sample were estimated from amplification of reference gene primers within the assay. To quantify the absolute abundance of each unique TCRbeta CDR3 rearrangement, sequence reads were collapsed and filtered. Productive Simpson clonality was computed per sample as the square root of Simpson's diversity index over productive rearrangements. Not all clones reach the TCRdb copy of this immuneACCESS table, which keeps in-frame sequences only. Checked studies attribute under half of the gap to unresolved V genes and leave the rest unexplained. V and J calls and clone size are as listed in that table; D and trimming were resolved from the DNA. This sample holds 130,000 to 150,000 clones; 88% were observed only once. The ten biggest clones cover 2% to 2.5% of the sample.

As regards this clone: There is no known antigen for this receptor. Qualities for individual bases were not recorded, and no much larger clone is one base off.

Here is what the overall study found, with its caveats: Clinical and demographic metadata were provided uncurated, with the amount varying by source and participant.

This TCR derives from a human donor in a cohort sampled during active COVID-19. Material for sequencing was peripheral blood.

The CDR3 is CASSQGTGAQNNEQFF. In nucleotides, the sequence is TGTGCCAGCAGCCAGGGAACAGGGGCCCAGAACAATGAGCAGTTCTTC. The sequence links TRBV4-2 to TRBJ2-1; TRBD1 agrees with 7 junctional bases. The germline V gene supplies CDR1 LGHNA and CDR2 YNFKEQ. V is trimmed back by 3 bases and J by 5 bases, and the junction contains 10 bases that no gene match accounts for. Reading from cysteine to phenylalanine, the CDR3 counts 16 amino acids. Kept here is only the CDR3 DNA, which spans 48 bases and is read in frame from base 1.